The clone carrying this TCR beta chain was seen only a few times. What it recognizes is unknown. The sample is drawn from a study of T cell repertoires in aging, cancer and after chemotherapy. Study-wide context: Donor ages fell into six groups from 30 or younger up to 70 or older.

The CDR3 loop spans 17 amino acids. Trimming shortened V by 1 base and J by 0 bases, and 13 bases separated the two germline ends. The germline gives CDR1 MNHNS, CDR2 SASEGT. Rearranged V-D-J TRB sequences were amplified with a mixed TRB-A/B primer pool. TCRdb re-derived calls from the multiplex PCR reads in MiXCR, one entry per CDR3 protein. This sample has fewer than 2,000 distinct CDR3 sequences, with around 35% found just once. The template was genomic DNA from peripheral blood, not RNA. Whole-study findings and limits: In each cancer cohort, median generation probability increased across chemotherapy, suggesting thymic output rebounded.

This TCR derives from a human donor with a solid tumor. The donor label of this sample is uncertain. The J gene is TRBJ2-1, the V gene TRBV6-1; TRBD2 is a possible D gene (6 bases). The sample was blood. The CDR3 sequence: CASSEGRGSGSYNEQFF. The CDR3 DNA reads TGTGCCAGCAGTGAAGGGCGGGGTAGCGGCTCCTACAATGAGCAGTTCTTC.